These T cell receptor beta chains were read from a single sample in a study of blood T cell repertoires in COVID-19. Profiling relied on immunoSEQ multiplex PCR, and the TCRdb table lists in-frame clones only, not all of them. The top ten hold roughly 20% of the sample, which has approximately 69,000 clones, roughly 83% seen once. The specimen was peripheral blood. The receptors were gathered from a woman aged 80 or over with acute or convalescent COVID-19. Each CDR3 is given with its conserved first and last residue. A D gene is named only where the DNA matches it firmly. Clone sizes are given selectively: once, few, many, or a class where the clone is expanded.

size	length	V	D	J	DNA	CDR3
.	13	TRBV24-1	.	TRBJ2-5	TGTGCCACCAGTGACAGCTCCCCGGGGACCCAGTACTTC	CATSDSSPGTQYF
.	14	TRBV2	TRBD1	TRBJ1-2	TGTGCCAGCAGTGATTGGGACAGGGAGGATGGCTACACCTTC	CASSDWDREDGYTF
.	14	TRBV11-2	.	TRBJ1-3	TGTGCCAGCAGCTTATGGGGCAGGAGAAACACCATATATTTT	CASSLWGRRNTIYF
.	15	TRBV25-1	TRBD1	TRBJ1-2	TGTGCCAGCAGTGAATATAAGGGGACAGGGGGCGGCTACACCTTC	CASSEYKGTGGGYTF
.	15	TRBV7-8	.	TRBJ2-5	TGTGCCAGCAGCATCAGGACAGCACCCCAAGAGACCCAGTACTTC	CASSIRTAPQETQYF
.	14	TRBV19	.	TRBJ2-4	TGTGCCAGTAGTATGTCAGGGGTTGGAAACATTCAGTACTTC	CASSMSGVGNIQYF
.	16	TRBV19	.	TRBJ1-3	TGTGCCAGTAGTGTGCACACAATAACCTCTGGAAACACCATATATTTT	CASSVHTITSGNTIYF
.	11	TRBV7-9	TRBD1	TRBJ2-7	TGTGCCAGCAGCTTGGACAGGGCCTTTTACTTC	CASSLDRAFYF
.	15	TRBV5-6	.	TRBJ1-5	TGTGCCAGCAGCTTGGGACAGGAAGGCAATCAGCCCCAGCATTTT	CASSLGQEGNQPQHF
.	17	TRBV11-2	TRBD2	TRBJ2-3	TGTGCCAGCAGCCCTCGACTAGCGGGAGGGTACACAGATACGCAGTATTTT	CASSPRLAGGYTDTQYF
.	18	TRBV6-6	TRBD2	TRBJ2-3	TGTGCCAGCATTCGGGCCGATTGGCGGGGGGTTAACACAGATACGCAGTATTTT	CASIRADWRGVNTDTQYF
.	16	TRBV19	.	TRBJ1-5	TGTGCCAGTAGCACAGAGACACTCCATAGCAATCAGCCCCAGCATTTT	CASSTETLHSNQPQHF
.	16	TRBV11-2	TRBD1	TRBJ2-2	TGTGCCAGCAGCGCTGCCGGGACAGCTAACACCGGGGAGCTGTTTTTT	CASSAAGTANTGELFF
.	17	TRBV3-1/TRBV3-2	TRBD1	TRBJ1-1	TGTGCCAGCAGCCAAGAAAGGGACAGCCGCATGAACACTGAAGCTTTCTTT	CASSQERDSRMNTEAFF
.	16	TRBV19	TRBD2	TRBJ2-1	TGTGCCAGTAGTATGGGTAGCGGGACGTCCTACAATGAGCAGTTCTTC	CASSMGSGTSYNEQFF
.	16	TRBV30	TRBD1	TRBJ2-3	TGTGCGTCCCACCCTCCGGGACAGGGGGCAACAGATACGCAGTATTTT	CASHPPGQGATDTQYF
.	15	TRBV19	.	TRBJ1-2	TGTGCCAGTAGTACATTGACAGGCGCCAGGGTGGGCTACACCTTC	CASSTLTGARVGYTF
.	13	TRBV29-1	.	TRBJ1-1	TGCAGCGTTGCCCGGGGGGGTGGAGAGGAAGCTTTCTTT	CSVARGGGEEAFF
.	16	TRBV10-3	TRBD2	TRBJ2-2	TGTGCCATCAGTGCCTATAGCGGGCCGAACACCGGGGAGCTGTTTTTT	CAISAYSGPNTGELFF
.	15	TRBV6-1	TRBD2	TRBJ2-1	TGTGCCAGCCATTTAGCGGGGGGGACCGAGAATGAGCAGTTCTTC	CASHLAGGTENEQFF
.	16	TRBV21-1	.	TRBJ2-7	TGTGCCAGCAGCAAAGGGCCGGGACTAGAGCCCTACGAGCAGTACTTC	CASSKGPGLEPYEQYF
.	13	TRBV12-3/TRBV12-4	.	TRBJ1-1	TGTGCCAGCAGAAGACAGGAGAACACTGAAGCTTTCTTT	CASRRQENTEAFF
few	14	TRBV5-1	TRBD1	TRBJ1-2	TGCGCCAGCACCCGGACAGGGGCAAACTATGGCTACACCTTC	CASTRTGANYGYTF
.	16	TRBV28	TRBD2	TRBJ2-7	TGTGCCAGCAGACGGCCGGGACTAGCGGGAGTTTACGAGCAGTACTTC	CASRRPGLAGVYEQYF
.	15	TRBV10-3	TRBD2	TRBJ2-1	TGTGCCATCAGTGAGTCTAGCGGGGGTTACAATGAGCAGTTCTTC	CAISESSGGYNEQFF
.	14	TRBV7-2	.	TRBJ2-7	TGTGCCAGCAGCTTGACGGGACAAGCCTACGAGCAGTACTTC	CASSLTGQAYEQYF
once	14	TRBV6-5	.	TRBJ2-5	TGTGCCAGCAGAAAACAGGTGTTCCAAGAGACCCAGTACTTC	CASRKQVFQETQYF
.	12	TRBV6-6	.	TRBJ1-1	TGTGCCAGCACCCACTCTGCCACTGAAGCTTTCTTT	CASTHSATEAFF
.	14	TRBV30	.	TRBJ1-3	TGTGCCTGGGAACCCGGGATCTCTGGAAACACCATATATTTT	CAWEPGISGNTIYF
.	14	TRBV27	.	TRBJ1-5	TGTGCCAGCAGCCATTATCATCGGGACTCGCCCCAGCATTTT	CASSHYHRDSPQHF
.	14	TRBV19	.	TRBJ2-5	TGTGCCAGTAGCCAGACAGGACAGCAAGAGACCCAGTACTTC	CASSQTGQQETQYF
.	13	TRBV28	.	TRBJ1-2	TGTGCCAGCAGCCCTCAGGGCCTAGGAGGCTACACCTTC	CASSPQGLGGYTF
.	14	TRBV6-5	.	TRBJ1-3	TGTGCCAGCATGGGCACCTACTCTGGAAACACCATATATTTT	CASMGTYSGNTIYF
.	11	TRBV28	.	TRBJ2-3	TGTGCCAGCACCTCGCGAGATACGCAGTATTTT	CASTSRDTQYF
.	16	TRBV12-5	TRBD1	TRBJ2-7	TGTGCTAGTGGCCCAAAGGGACAGGGGATCTCCTACGAGCAGTACTTC	CASGPKGQGISYEQYF
.	15	TRBV5-5	.	TRBJ1-5	TGTGCCAGCAGCATGGGTCCTTATAGCAATCAGCCCCAGCATTTT	CASSMGPYSNQPQHF
once	15	TRBV5-4	TRBD1	TRBJ2-1	TGTGCCAGCAGCCCCGGGACAGAGTCCTACAATGAGCAGTTCTTC	CASSPGTESYNEQFF
few	15	TRBV19	.	TRBJ1-1	TGTGCCAGTAGTGGAGCCACACGCTTTAACACTGAAGCTTTCTTT	CASSGATRFNTEAFF
.	19	TRBV21-1	.	TRBJ2-1	TGTGCCAGCAGCAAAGCGCTTCCAACAGGGAGATGTTGGAATAATGAGCAGTTCTTC	CASSKALPTGRCWNNEQFF
.	17	TRBV10-1	TRBD1	TRBJ2-3	TGCGCCAGCAGTGAATTGGGACAGGGATCCACTACAGATACGCAGTATTTT	CASSELGQGSTTDTQYF
.	16	TRBV3-1/TRBV3-2	.	TRBJ1-3	TGTGCCAGCAGCTCGCAGAACCCTTTCTCTGGAAACACCATATATTTT	CASSSQNPFSGNTIYF
medium-sized	15	TRBV25-1	.	TRBJ1-6	TGTGCCAGCAGTGACTTTCAGGCCGGGGGTTCACCCCTCCACTTT	CASSDFQAGGSPLHF
few	13	TRBV2	TRBD1	TRBJ1-5	TGTGCCAGCAGTGAAACAGGGGGTCAGCCCCAGCATTTT	CASSETGGQPQHF
.	14	TRBV10-3	TRBD1	TRBJ1-4	TGTGCCATCAGTGGGGACAGGGTGGGCGAAAAACTGTTTTTT	CAISGDRVGEKLFF
.	15	TRBV10-3	TRBD1	TRBJ1-5	TGTGCCATCAGTACCCCGGACAGGGACGGTCAGCCCCAGCATTTT	CAISTPDRDGQPQHF
.	13	TRBV29-1	TRBD1	TRBJ1-2	TGCAGCGTTGTGGACAGGTCGGACTATGGCTACACCTTC	CSVVDRSDYGYTF